This T cell receptor beta chain was sequenced during a study of T cell changes during pregnancy in multiple sclerosis. TCRdb's copy holds only in-frame clones and misses some; the assay was immunoSEQ multiplex PCR. This sample carries tens of thousands of clones, around nine tenths of them seen once, and the ten largest clones take around 0.21%. With 1 base clipped from V and 5 bases from J, the junction kept 8 bases outside the gene matches. This CDR3 contains 16 residues. The germline V gene encodes CDR1 GTSNPN and CDR2 SVGIG (reference sequence). The material was CD4+ T cells from peripheral blood mononuclear cells, obtained before pregnancy. The sequence was obtained from a female donor with multiple sclerosis, enrolled in a pregnancy study. V is TRBV30 and J is TRBJ2-5; 12 bases line up with TRBD2. This CDR3 is CAWSGLAGGGRETQYF. The CDR3 coding sequence is TGTGCCTGGAGTGGGCTAGCGGGAGGGGGCAGGGAGACCCAGTACTTC. The entire variable domain, with the rest obtained from reference TRBV30 and TRBJ2-5, is as follows: SQTIHQWPATLVQPVGSPLSLECTVEGTSNPNLYWYRQAAGRGLQLLFYSVGIGQISSEVPQNLSASRPQDRQFILSSKKLLLSDSGFYLCAWSGLAGGGRETQYFGPGTRLLVL.